Each of the 7 T cell receptor beta chains below was sequenced from the same sample in a study of blood T cell repertoires in COVID-19. Some clones are missing from TCRdb's copy, which holds only in-frame ones; the method was immunoSEQ multiplex PCR. The data show 190,000 or so clones, around 90% seen once. The sequenced material came from PBMCs or T cells enriched from blood (not recorded which). The origin of the receptors is a woman between 18 and 30 years old who had recovered from COVID-19.

The rearrangement joins TRBV6-5 to TRBJ1-3; D is undetermined. The CDR3 sequence is 14 residues long. V shed 7 bases and J shed 1 base, with 11 bases lying between them. Germline V gene data show CDR1 as MNHEY and CDR2 as SVGAGI. CDR3 region: CASTLDYSGNTIYF. The CDR3, as DNA: TGTGCCAGCACCCTAGACTATTCTGGAAACACCATATATTTT.

The rearrangement uses TRBV25-1 and TRBJ2-7; D is undetermined. Germline-derived CDR1 and CDR2 are MGHDK and SYGVNS. Trimming stripped 4 bases from V and 7 bases from J, with 8 bases between. The CDR3 is made up of 11 amino acids. The CDR3 DNA reads as TGTGCCAGCAGTGTCTTGTTAGAGCAGTACTTC. Its translation: CASSVLLEQYF.

Notes on this clone: A much larger clone sits a single nucleotide away, making a read error possible. J is TRBJ2-7 and V is TRBV12-5; 12 bases align to TRBD1. V dropped 4 bases and J dropped 0; count of bases not matched to a gene: 19. Germline assignment: CDR1 LGHNT and CDR2 FRNRAP. The CDR3 is 21 amino acids. DNA for the CDR3: TGTGCTAGTGGTTCCGTAGCGGGGACAGGGGGCCCCCCGACCCTCTCCTACGAGCAGTACTTC. This gives the protein CASGSVAGTGGPPTLSYEQYF.

This clone appeared once. The chain recombines TRBV5-6 with TRBJ1-2; the match to TRBD1 covers 9 bases. The V gene's germline CDR1 is SGHDT and CDR2 YYEEEE. The CDR3 extends over 13 amino acids. V gave up 4 bases and J gave up 6 bases; unmatched junction bases: 4. The DNA of the CDR3 is TGTGCCAGCAGCATAACAGGGGGCAATGGCTACACCTTC. This codes for CASSITGGNGYTF. The full variable domain, completed using reference TRBV5-6 and TRBJ1-2, is DAGVTQSPTHLIKTRGQQVTLRCSPKSGHDTVSWYQQALGQGPQFIFQYYEEEERQRGNFPDRFSGHQFPNYSSELNVNALLLGDSALYLCASSITGGNGYTFGSGTRLTVV.

V usage is TRBV7-6 and J usage is TRBJ2-5; 8 bases match TRBD2. Unmatched junction bases numbered 2, after V lost 2 bases and J lost 0 bases. The V gene's germline CDR1 is SGHVS and CDR2 FNYEAQ. This CDR3 spans 15 amino acids. For the CDR3, the DNA is TGTGCCAGCAGCTTACAGCGGGGGCACCAAGAGACCCAGTACTTC. Encoded protein: CASSLQRGHQETQYF.

V gene TRBV4-1 combines with J gene TRBJ2-7; D possibly corresponds to TRBD1 (6 bases). This CDR3 is built from 11 residues. V was trimmed by 5 bases and J by 5 bases, leaving 7 bases between them. The germline CDR1 and CDR2 sequences are MGHRA and YSYEKL. The CDR3 DNA sequence: TGCGCCAGCAGCACAGGGAACGAGCAGTACTTC. Its protein product is CASSTGNEQYF.

This clone was counted only a few times. This rearrangement joins TRBV7-9 to TRBJ1-1; TRBD1 aligns across 7 bases. With 6 bases clipped from V and 7 bases from J, the junction kept 11 bases outside the gene matches. The germline V gene encodes CDR1 SEHNR and CDR2 FQNEAQ (reference sequence). CDR3 length: 14 amino acids. This CDR3 reads CASRPRGRPHEAFF. CDR3 nucleotides: TGTGCCAGCAGACCAAGGGGGCGTCCTCATGAAGCTTTCTTT.